This T cell receptor beta chain was recorded in a study of blood T cell repertoires in COVID-19. Study information: Whether acute or convalescent, the COVID-19 samples came from the United States, Italy and Spain.

Germline CDR1 reads LNHDA; CDR2 reads SQIVND (reference sequence). The V and J ends lost 7 bases and 0 bases, in that order; junction bases with no gene match: 6. This CDR3 contains 15 residues. TCRdb keeps only in-frame clones here, not all; method: immunoSEQ multiplex PCR. The table lists roughly 200,000 clones, roughly 80% of them singletons. This clonotype originated in a woman at least 80 years old with COVID-19, enrolled during active disease. Sequenced: peripheral blood. The gene calls are TRBV19 and TRBJ1-5; the match to TRBD1 covers 7 bases. CDR3 loop: CASTRTGTSNQPQHF. The CDR3, as DNA: TGTGCCAGTACCAGGACAGGAACTAGCAATCAGCCCCAGCATTTT.